This T cell receptor (beta chain) was profiled in a study of T-cell reconstitution after alpha-beta-depleted transplantation in children. The CDR3 loop spans 16 amino acids. Germline values: CDR1 LGHDT, CDR2 YNNKEL (reference sequence). V trimming: 3 bases; J trimming: 0 bases; junction bases outside the gene matches: 4. Preparation of the TCRbeta library used unique molecular identifiers. TCRdb independently ran MiXCR on the PCR reads; one entry per CDR3 protein. In the table there are about 360,000 distinct CDR3 sequences, 13% of which are singletons. This clonotype was counted at least ten times. This specimen was PBMCs, taken from the stem cell graft. The V call is TRBV3-1, the J call TRBJ2-3; 9 bases are shared with TRBD1. The receptor was derived from a human donor who donated a stem cell graft to a child with Fanconi anemia. DNA for the CDR3: TGTGCCAGCAGCCACTGGGACAGGGCTAGCACAGATACGCAGTATTTT. This gives the protein CASSHWDRASTDTQYF.